This T cell receptor (beta chain) originates from a study of glioma-infiltrating T cells after dendritic cell vaccination. TCRdb keeps only in-frame clones here, not all; method: immunoSEQ multiplex PCR. This sample has 20,000 to 30,000 clones, with under 90% found just once. Time point denoted: after dendritic cell vaccination, including at tumor progression/relapse. The specimen was blood, collected after dendritic cell vaccination. This receptor was identified in a human donor with glioblastoma.

The CDR3 sequence: CAWRSGGAFGEQFF. For the CDR3, the DNA is TGTGCCTGGAGGAGCGGGGGGGCCTTCGGTGAGCAGTTCTTC. The chain couples TRBV30 to TRBJ2-1; 10 nucleotides match TRBD2. The length of the CDR3 is 14 residues. Germline values: CDR1 GTSNPN, CDR2 SVGIG (reference sequence). Trimming cost V 3 bases and J 9 bases; bases outside gene matches: 8.